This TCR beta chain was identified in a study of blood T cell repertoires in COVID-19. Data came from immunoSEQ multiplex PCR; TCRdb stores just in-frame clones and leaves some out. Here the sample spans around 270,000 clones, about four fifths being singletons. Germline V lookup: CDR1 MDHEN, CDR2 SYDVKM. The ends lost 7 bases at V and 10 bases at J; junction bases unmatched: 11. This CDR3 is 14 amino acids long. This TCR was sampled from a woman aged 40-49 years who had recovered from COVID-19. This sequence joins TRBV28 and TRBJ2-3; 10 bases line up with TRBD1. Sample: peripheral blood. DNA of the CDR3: TGTGCCAGCAACGGCGGGGACAGGGGTCTTTCGCAGTATTTT. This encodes CASNGGDRGLSQYF. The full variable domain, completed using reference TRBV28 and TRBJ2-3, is DVKVTQSSRYLVKRTGEKVFLECVQDMDHENMFWYRQDPGLGLRLIYFSYDVKMKEKGDIPEGYSVSREKKERFSLILESASTNQTSMYLCASNGGDRGLSQYFGPGTRLTVL.